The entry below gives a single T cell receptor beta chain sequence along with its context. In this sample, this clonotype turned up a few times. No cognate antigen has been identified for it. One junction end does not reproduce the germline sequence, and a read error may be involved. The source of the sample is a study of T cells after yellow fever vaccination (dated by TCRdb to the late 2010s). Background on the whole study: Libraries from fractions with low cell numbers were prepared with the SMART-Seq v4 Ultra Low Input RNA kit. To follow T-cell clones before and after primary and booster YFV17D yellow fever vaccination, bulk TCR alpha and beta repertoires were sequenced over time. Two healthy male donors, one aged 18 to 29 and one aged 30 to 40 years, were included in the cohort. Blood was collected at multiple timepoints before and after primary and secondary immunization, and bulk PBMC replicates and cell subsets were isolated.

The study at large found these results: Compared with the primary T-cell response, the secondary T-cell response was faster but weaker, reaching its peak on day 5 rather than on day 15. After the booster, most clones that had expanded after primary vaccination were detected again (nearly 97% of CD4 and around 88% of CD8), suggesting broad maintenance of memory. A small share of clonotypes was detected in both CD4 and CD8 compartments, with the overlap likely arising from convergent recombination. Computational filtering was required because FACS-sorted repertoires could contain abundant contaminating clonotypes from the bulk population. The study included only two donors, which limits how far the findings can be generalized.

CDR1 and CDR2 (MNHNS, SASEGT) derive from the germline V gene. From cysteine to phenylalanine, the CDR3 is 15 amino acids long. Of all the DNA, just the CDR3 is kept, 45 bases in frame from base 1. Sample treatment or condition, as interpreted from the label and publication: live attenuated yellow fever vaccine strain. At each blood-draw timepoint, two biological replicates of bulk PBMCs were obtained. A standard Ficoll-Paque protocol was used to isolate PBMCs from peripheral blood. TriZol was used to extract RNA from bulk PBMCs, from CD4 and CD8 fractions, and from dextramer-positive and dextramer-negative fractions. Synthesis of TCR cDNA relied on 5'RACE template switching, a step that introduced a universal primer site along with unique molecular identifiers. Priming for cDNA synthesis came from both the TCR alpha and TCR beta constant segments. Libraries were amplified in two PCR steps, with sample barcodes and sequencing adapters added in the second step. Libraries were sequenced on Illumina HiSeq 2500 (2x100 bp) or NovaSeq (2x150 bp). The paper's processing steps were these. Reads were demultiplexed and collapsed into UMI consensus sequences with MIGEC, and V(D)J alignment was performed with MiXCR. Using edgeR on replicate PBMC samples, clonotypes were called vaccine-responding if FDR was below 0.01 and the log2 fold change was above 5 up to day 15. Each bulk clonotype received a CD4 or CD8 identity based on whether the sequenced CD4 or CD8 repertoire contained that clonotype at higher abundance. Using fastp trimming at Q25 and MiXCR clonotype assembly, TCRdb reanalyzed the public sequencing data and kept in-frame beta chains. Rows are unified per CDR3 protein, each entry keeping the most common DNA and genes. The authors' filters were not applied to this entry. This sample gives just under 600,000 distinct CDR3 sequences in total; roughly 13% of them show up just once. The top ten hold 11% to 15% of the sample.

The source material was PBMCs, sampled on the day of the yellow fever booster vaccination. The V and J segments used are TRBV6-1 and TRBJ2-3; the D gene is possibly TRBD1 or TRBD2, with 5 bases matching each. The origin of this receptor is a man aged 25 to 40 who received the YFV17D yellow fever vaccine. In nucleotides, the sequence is TGTGCCAGCAGGAGAGGGACCTCCGGCACGGATACGCAGTATTTT. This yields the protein CASRRGTSGTDTQYF.